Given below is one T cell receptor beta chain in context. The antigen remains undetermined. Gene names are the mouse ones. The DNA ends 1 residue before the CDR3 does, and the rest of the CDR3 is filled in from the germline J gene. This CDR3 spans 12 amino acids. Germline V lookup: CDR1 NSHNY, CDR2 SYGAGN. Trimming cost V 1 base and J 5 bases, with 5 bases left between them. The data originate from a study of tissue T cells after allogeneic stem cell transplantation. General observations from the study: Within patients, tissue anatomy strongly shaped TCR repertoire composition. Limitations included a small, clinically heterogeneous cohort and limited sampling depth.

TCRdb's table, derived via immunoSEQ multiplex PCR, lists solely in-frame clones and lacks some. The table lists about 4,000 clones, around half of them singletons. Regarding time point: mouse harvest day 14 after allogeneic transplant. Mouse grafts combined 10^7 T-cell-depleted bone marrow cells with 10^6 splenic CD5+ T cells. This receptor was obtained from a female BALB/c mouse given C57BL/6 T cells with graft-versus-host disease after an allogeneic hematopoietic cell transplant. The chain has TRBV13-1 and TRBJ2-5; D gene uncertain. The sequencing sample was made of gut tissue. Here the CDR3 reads CASSDIRDTQYF. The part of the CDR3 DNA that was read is TGTGCCAGCAGTGATATCAGAGACACCCAGTAC.